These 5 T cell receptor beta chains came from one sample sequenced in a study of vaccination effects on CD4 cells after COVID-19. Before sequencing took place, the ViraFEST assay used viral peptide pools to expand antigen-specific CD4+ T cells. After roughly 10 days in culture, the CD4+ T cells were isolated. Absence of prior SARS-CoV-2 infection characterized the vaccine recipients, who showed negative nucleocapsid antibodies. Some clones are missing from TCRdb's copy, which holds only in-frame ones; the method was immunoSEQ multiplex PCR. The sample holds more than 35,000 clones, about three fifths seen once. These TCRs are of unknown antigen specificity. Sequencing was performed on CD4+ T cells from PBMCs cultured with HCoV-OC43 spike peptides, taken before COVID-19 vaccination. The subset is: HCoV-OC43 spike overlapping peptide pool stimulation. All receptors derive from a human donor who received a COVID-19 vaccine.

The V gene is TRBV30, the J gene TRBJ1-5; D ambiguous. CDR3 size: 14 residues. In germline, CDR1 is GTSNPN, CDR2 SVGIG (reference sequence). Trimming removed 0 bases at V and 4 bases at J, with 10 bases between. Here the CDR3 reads CAWSVLSENQPQHF. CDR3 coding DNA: TGTGCCTGGAGTGTACTGTCCGAAAATCAGCCCCAGCATTTT.

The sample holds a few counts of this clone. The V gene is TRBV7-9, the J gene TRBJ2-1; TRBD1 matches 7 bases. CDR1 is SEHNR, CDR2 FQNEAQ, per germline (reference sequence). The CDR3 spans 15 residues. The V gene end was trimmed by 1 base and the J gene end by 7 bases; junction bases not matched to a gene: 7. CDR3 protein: CASSLDRGHRNEQFF. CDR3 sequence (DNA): TGTGCCAGCAGCTTAGACAGGGGACACAGGAATGAGCAGTTCTTC.

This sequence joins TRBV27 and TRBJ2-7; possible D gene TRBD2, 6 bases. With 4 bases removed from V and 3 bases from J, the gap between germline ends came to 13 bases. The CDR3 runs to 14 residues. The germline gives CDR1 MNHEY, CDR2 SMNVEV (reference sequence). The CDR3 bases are TGTGCCAGCAGTTCGCCGACTAGTATCTACGAGCAGTACTTC. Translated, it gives CASSSPTSIYEQYF.

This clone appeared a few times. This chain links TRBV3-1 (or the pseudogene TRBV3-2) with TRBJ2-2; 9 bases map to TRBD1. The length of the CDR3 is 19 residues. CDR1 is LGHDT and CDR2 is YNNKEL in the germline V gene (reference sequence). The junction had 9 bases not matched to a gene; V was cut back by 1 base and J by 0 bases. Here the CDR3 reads CASSQVSQGAGTNTGELFF. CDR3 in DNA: TGTGCCAGCAGCCAAGTATCACAGGGGGCGGGTACGAACACCGGGGAGCTGTTTTTT.

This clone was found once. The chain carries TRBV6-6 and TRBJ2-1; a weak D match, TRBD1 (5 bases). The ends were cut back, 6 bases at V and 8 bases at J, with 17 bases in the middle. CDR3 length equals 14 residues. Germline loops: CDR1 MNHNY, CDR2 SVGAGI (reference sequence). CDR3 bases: TGTGCCAGCAGGCAACAGGCGTCAAGTGATGAGCAGTTCTTC. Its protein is CASRQQASSDEQFF.